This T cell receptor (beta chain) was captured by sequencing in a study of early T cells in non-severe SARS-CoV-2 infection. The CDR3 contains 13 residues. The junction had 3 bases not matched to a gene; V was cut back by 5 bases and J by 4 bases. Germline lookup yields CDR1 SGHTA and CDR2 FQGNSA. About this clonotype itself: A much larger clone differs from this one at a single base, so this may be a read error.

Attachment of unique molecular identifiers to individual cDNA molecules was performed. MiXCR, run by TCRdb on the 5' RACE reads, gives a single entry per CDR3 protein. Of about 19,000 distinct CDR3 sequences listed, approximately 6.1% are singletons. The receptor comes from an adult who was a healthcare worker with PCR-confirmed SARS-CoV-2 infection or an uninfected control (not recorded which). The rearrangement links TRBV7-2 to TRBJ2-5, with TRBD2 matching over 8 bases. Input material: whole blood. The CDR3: CASSISGTETQYF. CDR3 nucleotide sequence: TGTGCCAGCAGCATTAGCGGGACAGAGACCCAGTACTTC.